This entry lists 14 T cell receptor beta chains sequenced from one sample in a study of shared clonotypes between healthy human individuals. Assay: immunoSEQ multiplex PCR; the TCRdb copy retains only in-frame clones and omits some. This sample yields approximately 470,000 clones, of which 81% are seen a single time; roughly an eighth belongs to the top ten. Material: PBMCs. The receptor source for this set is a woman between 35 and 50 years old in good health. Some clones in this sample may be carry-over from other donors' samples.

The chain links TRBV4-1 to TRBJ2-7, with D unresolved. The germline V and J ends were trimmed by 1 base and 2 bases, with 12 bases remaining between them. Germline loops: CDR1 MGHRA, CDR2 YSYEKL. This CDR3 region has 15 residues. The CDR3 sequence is CASSQGGRAAYEQYF. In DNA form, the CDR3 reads TGCGCCAGCAGCCAAGGTGGCCGGGCGGCCTACGAGCAGTACTTC.

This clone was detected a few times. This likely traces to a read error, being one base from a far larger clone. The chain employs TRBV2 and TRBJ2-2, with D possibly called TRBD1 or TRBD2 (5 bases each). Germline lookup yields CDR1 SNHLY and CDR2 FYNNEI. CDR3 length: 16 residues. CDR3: CASSEQGITNTGEPFF. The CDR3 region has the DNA TGTGCCAGCAGTGAACAGGGAATTACGAACACCGGGGAGCCGTTTTTT.

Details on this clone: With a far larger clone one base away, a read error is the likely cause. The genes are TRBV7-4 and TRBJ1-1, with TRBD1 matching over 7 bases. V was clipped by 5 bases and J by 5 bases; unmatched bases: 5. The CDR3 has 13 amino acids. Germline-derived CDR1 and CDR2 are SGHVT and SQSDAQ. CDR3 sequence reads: CASSHDRETEAFF. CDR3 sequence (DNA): TGTGCCAGCAGCCACGACAGGGAAACTGAAGCTTTCTTT.

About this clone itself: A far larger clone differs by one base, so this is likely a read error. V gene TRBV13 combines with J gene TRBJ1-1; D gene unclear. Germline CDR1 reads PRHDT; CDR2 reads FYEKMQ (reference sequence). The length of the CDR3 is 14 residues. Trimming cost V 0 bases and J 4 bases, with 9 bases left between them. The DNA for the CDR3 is TGTGCCAGCAGCTTAGGCAGGTCTGGCACTGAAGCTTTCTTT. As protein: CASSLGRSGTEAFF.

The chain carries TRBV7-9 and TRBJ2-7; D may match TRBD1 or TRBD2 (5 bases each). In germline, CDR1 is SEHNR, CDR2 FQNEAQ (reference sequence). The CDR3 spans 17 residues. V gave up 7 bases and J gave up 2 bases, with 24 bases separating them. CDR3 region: CASTPGRLAKGPYEQYF. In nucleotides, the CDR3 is TGTGCCAGCACCCCGGGACGGCTAGCTAAGGGTCCCTACGAGCAGTACTTC.

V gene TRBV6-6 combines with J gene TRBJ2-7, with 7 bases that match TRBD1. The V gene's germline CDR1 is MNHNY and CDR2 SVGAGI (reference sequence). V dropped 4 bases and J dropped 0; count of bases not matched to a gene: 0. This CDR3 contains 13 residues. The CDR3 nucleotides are TGTGCCAGCAGTTCAGGGGGCTCCTACGAGCAGTACTTC. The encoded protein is CASSSGGSYEQYF.

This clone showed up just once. CDR3 in DNA: TGTGCCAGTAGTTACACAGGGGGCAGGGGTCAGCCCCAGCATTTT. This gives the protein CASSYTGGRGQPQHF. V and J are TRBV19 and TRBJ1-5, with TRBD1 identical over 9 bases. Germline lookup yields CDR1 LNHDA and CDR2 SQIVND (reference sequence). This CDR3 spans 15 amino acids. Trimming removed 5 bases from V and 6 bases from J; junction bases left unmatched: 8. Complete variable domain (other parts from reference TRBV19 and TRBJ1-5): DGGITQSPKYLFRKEGQNVTLSCEQNLNHDAMYWYRQDPGQGLRLIYYSQIVNDFQKGDIAEGYSVSREKKESFPLTVTSAQKNPTAFYLCASSYTGGRGQPQHFGDGTRLSIL.

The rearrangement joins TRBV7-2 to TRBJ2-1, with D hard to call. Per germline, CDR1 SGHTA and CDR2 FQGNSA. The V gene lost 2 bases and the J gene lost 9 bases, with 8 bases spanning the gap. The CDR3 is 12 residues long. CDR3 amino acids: CASSLFSTEQFF. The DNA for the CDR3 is TGTGCCAGCAGCTTATTCTCAACTGAGCAGTTCTTC.

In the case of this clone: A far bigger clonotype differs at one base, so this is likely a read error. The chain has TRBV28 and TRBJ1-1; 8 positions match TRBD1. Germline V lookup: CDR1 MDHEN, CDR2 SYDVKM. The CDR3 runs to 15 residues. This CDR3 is CASSFRTGLNTEALF. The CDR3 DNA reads TGTGCCAGCAGTTTCAGGACAGGGTTGAACACTGAAGCTCTCTTT. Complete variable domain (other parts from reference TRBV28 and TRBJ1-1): DVKVTQSSRYLVKRTGEKVFLECVQDMDHENMFWYRQDPGLGLRLIYFSYDVKMKEKGDIPEGYSVSREKKERFSLILESASTNQTSMYLCASSFRTGLNTEALFGQGTRLTVV.

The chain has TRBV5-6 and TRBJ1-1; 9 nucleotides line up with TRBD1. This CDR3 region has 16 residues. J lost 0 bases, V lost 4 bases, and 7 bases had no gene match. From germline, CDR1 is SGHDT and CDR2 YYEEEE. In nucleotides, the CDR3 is TGTGCCAGCAGCCACCGGGACAGGGTAATGAACACTGAAGCTTTCTTT. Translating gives CASSHRDRVMNTEAFF.

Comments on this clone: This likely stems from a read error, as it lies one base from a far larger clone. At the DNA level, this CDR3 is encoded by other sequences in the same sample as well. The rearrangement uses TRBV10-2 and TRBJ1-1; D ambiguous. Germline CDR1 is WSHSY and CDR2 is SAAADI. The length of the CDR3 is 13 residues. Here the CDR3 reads CASSEFTYTEAFF. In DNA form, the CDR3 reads TGCGCCAGCAGTGAGTTTACGTACACTGAGGCTTTCTTT.

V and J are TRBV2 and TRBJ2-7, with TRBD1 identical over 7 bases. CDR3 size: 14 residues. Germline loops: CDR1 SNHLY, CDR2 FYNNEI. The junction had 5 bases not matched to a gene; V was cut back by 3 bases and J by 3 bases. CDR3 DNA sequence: TGTGCCAGCAGTGACAGGGGGTCCATCTACGAGCAGTACTTC. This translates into CASSDRGSIYEQYF.

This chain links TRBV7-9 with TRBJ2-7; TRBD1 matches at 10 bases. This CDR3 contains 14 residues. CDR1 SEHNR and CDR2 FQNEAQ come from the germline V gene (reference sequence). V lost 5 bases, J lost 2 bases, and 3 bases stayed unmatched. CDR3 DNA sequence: TGTGCCAGCAGCGGAGGACAGGGGGCCTACGAGCAGTACTTC. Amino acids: CASSGGQGAYEQYF.

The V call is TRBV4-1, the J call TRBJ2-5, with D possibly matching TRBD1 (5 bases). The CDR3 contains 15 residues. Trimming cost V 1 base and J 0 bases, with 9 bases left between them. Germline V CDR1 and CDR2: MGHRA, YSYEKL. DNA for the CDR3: TGCGCCAGCAGCCAAGTTGTAGGGGACCAAGAGACCCAGTACTTC. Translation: CASSQVVGDQETQYF.